This TCR beta chain was found in a study of regulatory T cells in long-lasting Graves disease. CDR3 length equals 13 residues. Germline CDR1 is SGHAT and CDR2 is FQNNGV. V lost 5 bases and J 3 bases, leaving 9 bases between the germline ends. Whole-study findings and limits: Newly diagnosed disease favored TRBV20-1 and TRBJ2-1 over persistent disease. Because few samples were included, accuracy may have been lower.

As to this clonotype: What it recognizes is unknown.

TCR beta libraries were built with iRepertoire HTBI primers and Arm-PCR of CDR3 regions. TCRdb redid the calling of the multiplex PCR reads with MiXCR, one entry per CDR3 protein. The profile shows 200,000 to 250,000 distinct CDR3 sequences, 15% to 20% of them singletons. The time point was: newly diagnosed GD, antithyroid drugs for less than 3 months. Making the TCR library involved RNA that had been extracted from PBMCs. The clonotype was recovered from a female donor with Graves disease. The rearrangement joins TRBV11-2 to TRBJ2-3, with D unresolved. Sequencing was performed on peripheral blood mononuclear cells (PBMCs), taken at new diagnosis, from a patient treated with antithyroid drugs. The CDR3 nucleotides read TGTGCCAGCAGCGAGATATTAACAGATACGCAGTATTTT. Its translation: CASSEILTDTQYF.